Listed here are 7 T cell receptor beta chains from one sample, sequenced in a study of shared clonotypes between healthy human individuals. Measured with immunoSEQ multiplex PCR; TCRdb has only the in-frame clones, and not every one. The sample has 2 million to 2.5 million clones; roughly 93% are singletons. The sequenced sample consisted of naive CD4+ T cells from PBMCs. Subset described: CD45RA+ positively selected. The receptors originated from a man aged 18 to 29 in good health. Some clones in this sample may be carry-over from other donors' samples.

This chain connects TRBV7-3 to TRBJ2-7, with TRBD1 matching 7 bases. CDR3 length equals 15 residues. Germline lookup yields CDR1 SGHTA and CDR2 FQGTGA. V was clipped by 5 bases and J by 2 bases; unmatched bases: 9. The CDR3 spells CASSLTGTAAYEQYF. DNA for the CDR3: TGTGCCAGCAGCCTCACCGGGACAGCCGCCTACGAGCAGTACTTC.

This chain connects TRBV27 to TRBJ2-5, with TRBD2 identical over 9 bases. The J call is uncertain, as TRBJ2-7 better fits the DNA end. The CDR3 is 19 residues long. CDR1 and CDR2 (germline): MNHEY, SMNVEV (reference sequence). Here the CDR3 reads CASSPTQGREGARTYEQYF. CDR3 coding DNA: TGTGCCAGCAGTCCGACGCAAGGGCGGGAGGGCGCGAGAACCTACGAGCAGTACTTC.

The chain carries TRBV29-1 and TRBJ2-7; 9 nucleotides line up with TRBD2. Germline values: CDR1 SQVTM, CDR2 ANQGSEA. After removal of 7 bases from V and 2 bases from J, the junction contained 6 bases not matched to a gene. This CDR3 spans 13 amino acids. The CDR3 nucleotides read TGCAGCGGCATAGCGGGAGCCGCCTACGAGCAGTACTTC. Translated: CSGIAGAAYEQYF.

V is TRBV11-1 and J is TRBJ2-2, with D unresolved. Germline lookup yields CDR1 SGHAT and CDR2 FQDESV (reference sequence). The CDR3 consists of 14 residues. Trimming took 5 bases from V and 4 from J, leaving 11 bases between them. The CDR3 DNA reads TGTGCCAGCAGCCCACACGAGACCACCGGGGAGCTGTTTTTT. Amino acid sequence: CASSPHETTGELFF.

The V call is TRBV5-1, the J call TRBJ2-7, with D possibly called TRBD1 or TRBD2 (6 bases each). This CDR3 has 16 residues. V was trimmed by 0 bases and J by 0 bases, leaving 13 bases between them. The germline V gene encodes CDR1 SGHRS and CDR2 YFSETQ. The CDR3 sequence: CASSLVGGTPSYEQYF. In DNA, the CDR3 is TGCGCCAGCAGCTTGGTAGGGGGGACACCCTCCTACGAGCAGTACTTC. Full variable domain (missing parts from reference TRBV5-1 and TRBJ2-7): KAGVTQTPRYLIKTRGQQVTLSCSPISGHRSVSWYQQTPGQGLQFLFEYFSETQRNKGNFPGRFSGRQFSNSRSEMNVSTLELGDSALYLCASSLVGGTPSYEQYFGPGTRLTVT.

The chain links TRBV2 to TRBJ2-5, with 7 bases fitting TRBD1. The assigned J gene may be wrong: the sequence end matches TRBJ2-7 better. This CDR3 has 13 residues. Germline-derived CDR1 and CDR2 are SNHLY and FYNNEI. CDR3 nucleotide sequence: TGTGCCAGCAGTGAGCCAGGGGGCTACGAGCAGTACTTC. This encodes CASSEPGGYEQYF.

The chain joins TRBV7-2 to TRBJ1-4; no reliable D call. Germline V gene data show CDR1 as SGHTA and CDR2 as FQGNSA. The CDR3 is made up of 15 amino acids. V lost 4 bases, J lost 7 bases, and 16 bases lay in between. CDR3 region: CASSSPGLRGEKLFF. The CDR3 region has the DNA TGTGCCAGCAGCTCACCCGGACTGAGAGGTGAAAAACTGTTTTTT.